This T cell receptor (beta chain) was retrieved from a study of cytomegalovirus exposure and HLA in healthy donors. General study points: Analysis was carried out at a later point, and it linked a missense DCLRE1C variant to TCR beta V- and J-gene trimming.

V lost 6 bases to trimming and J lost 7 bases, with 12 bases between them. CDR1 is SQVTM and CDR2 is ANQGSEA in the germline V gene. The CDR3 totals 11 residues. With regard to this clone: What it binds is not known.

The PCR had 60 Vbeta and 13 Jbeta primers. TCRdb's copy holds only in-frame clones and misses some; the assay was immunoSEQ multiplex PCR. The sample holds roughly 130,000 clones; roughly 78% are singletons and the top ten take under 3%. The chain is built from TRBV29-1 and TRBJ1-2; D remains ambiguous. This receptor was identified in a man aged 30 to 39 in good health and CMV-seronegative. The sequencing input was PBMCs. As DNA, the CDR3 is TGCAGCGTCCCCACGGGGTTTGGCTACACCTTC. This encodes CSVPTGFGYTF.